This TCR beta chain derives from a study of shared clonotypes between healthy human individuals. General study points: About 5% of naive CD4 clonotypes were shared across four donors.

Sequenced by immunoSEQ multiplex PCR; TCRdb stores in-frame clones only, minus some. This table holds about 1.1 million clones, 70% to 80% found once. V shed 5 bases and J shed 12 bases, with 20 bases lying between them. Per the germline V gene, CDR1 is SGHTA and CDR2 is FQGNSA. The CDR3 is 13 amino acids. Notes on this clone: Its antigen is as yet unknown.

The source material was memory CD4+ T cells from PBMCs. Subset specified: CD45RA-negative fraction. The sequence came from a man between 18 and 29 years old in good health. Some clones in this sample may be carry-over from other donors' samples. This chain joins TRBV7-2 and TRBJ2-7, with a possible D match to TRBD1 (6 bases). This CDR3 is CASSPQGHSVVYF. DNA for the CDR3: TGTGCCAGCAGCCCTCAGGGGCACTCTGTCGTGTACTTC.